This T cell receptor (beta chain) was sequenced in a study of spatial heterogeneity in lung cancer. The germline gives CDR1 SGHRS, CDR2 YFSETQ. The CDR3 covers 11 residues. Deletions cut 6 bases from V and 5 bases from J, with 8 bases between. Findings of the study overall: Tumoral mutation counts were tracked by counts of expanded intratumoral alpha and beta TCRs.

This clonotype is medium-sized within its sample. Its antigen is undetermined. Each CDR3 protein gets one entry after TCRdb re-called the 5' RACE reads with MiXCR. The table shows around 8,000 distinct CDR3 sequences, with around 8.4% occurring only once. The time point was: sample taken at primary tumor resection. Frozen PBMC, nontumor lung or tumor provided whole RNA, which was sequenced unsorted. V and J are TRBV5-1 and TRBJ2-5, with D hard to call. This material consisted of lung tumor tissue, taken at surgery. This receptor was obtained from a male donor with early-stage non-small cell lung cancer. The DNA for the CDR3 is TGCGCCAGCATGTGGCTGGAGACCCAGTACTTC. Its translation is CASMWLETQYF.